This record concerns one TCR beta chain sequence. This clone occurred a few times. Its antigen is still unknown. Qualities for individual bases were not recorded, and no much larger clone is one base off. This specimen comes from a study of CD8+ T cells in alopecia areata (dated by TCRdb to the late 2010s). In terms of the full investigation: Treated patients were enrolled in an open-label pilot trial of oral tofacitinib, 5 to 10 mg twice daily, for moderate-to-severe alopecia areata. Patients stayed on tofacitinib for 6 to 18 months and then had 6 months of follow-up off drug so that delayed response and recurrence could be assessed. For the treated patients, the SALT score, which quantifies what percentage of scalp surface area is affected, served as the measure of disease severity. High-throughput TCRbeta sequencing was used to examine T cell clonal expansion in alopecia areata in both the C3H/HeJ mouse model and human patients. In humans, TCRbeta sequencing was performed on scalp tissue and on sorted CD4+ and CD8+ peripheral blood T cells from healthy controls and from patients with patchy or totalis/universalis alopecia areata. Biopsies were taken from tofacitinib-treated patients at baseline and again at 4 and 24 weeks into treatment, and several of those patients also had a later scalp biopsy. Scalp clonality was compared across normal scalp (n=4), patchy alopecia areata scalp (n=8), and alopecia totalis/universalis scalp (n=8). RNA was obtained with the PAXgene miRNA kit for fixed scalp, the miRNeasy kit for PBMCs, and the RNeasy kit for mouse skin. TCRbeta CDR3 regions were amplified by immunoSEQ multiplex PCR using 35 Vbeta forward and 13 Jbeta reverse primers.

The time point label for this specimen denotes: around 4 weeks on oral tofacitinib. The label giving this sample's treatment or condition can be read as: oral pan-JAK inhibitor, 5-10 mg twice daily. From alopecia areata patients, peripheral blood was collected along with lesional scalp punch biopsies. PBMCs were separated by density centrifugation and stained for CD3, CD4 and CD8, after which CD4+ and CD8+ T cells were sorted on a FACSAria. CDR1 and CDR2 (LGHNA, YSLEER) derive from the germline V gene. Between the V and J ends, shortened by 4 bases and 1 base respectively, the junction contains 7 bases. Inclusive of the bounding cysteine and phenylalanine, the CDR3 is 13 residues long. Solely the CDR3 DNA is kept, with 39 bases framed from the first base. Overall study results and their limits: Many expanded lesional clones were found to persist in scalp and blood during tofacitinib treatment, and relapse after treatment cessation may be partly explained by this persistence. Because the treated cohort was small and had just a single nonresponder, larger studies are needed to establish links between baseline CD8+ expansion and response. Compared with normal scalp, lesional scalp had higher clonality and more expanded CD8+ clones, particularly in alopecia totalis/universalis, a pattern that suggests antigenic drive. Tofacitinib significantly lowered scalp clonality and the number of expanded CD8+ clones among the top 100 scalp clones. Compared with mice, TCR sequences shared between patients were less clear, possibly partly because of HLA diversity across the patient population. Resident alphabeta T cells in normal human skin are also sequenced, complicating scalp TCR repertoire analysis, unlike mouse skin dominated by gammadelta T cells.

The protocol used for the library was the immunoSEQ multiplex PCR assay. To provide template for TCR sequencing, every sample had RNA extracted and reverse transcribed into cDNA. First-strand cDNA was synthesized with SuperScript III using a 2:1 mix of oligo-dT and random hexamers. Amplification bias was assessed with a synthetic immune receptor repertoire, and residual bias was removed computationally. As for the authors' bioinformatics: After raw reads were preprocessed to remove errors, the CDR3 was defined following IMGT conventions as running from the conserved cysteine to phenylalanine. Clonality was calculated as 1 minus Shannon entropy normalized by log2 of the number of productive unique TCRs. Whether scalp clones were CD4 or CD8 was inferred by matching scalp TCRbeta sequences against CD4 and CD8 repertoires sorted from blood. TCRdb holds this immuneACCESS table with in-frame rearrangements only. Some clones are missing; in checked studies, unresolved V genes explain under half, and the rest has no known cause. V and J calls and clone size are copied from that table; D and trimming were computed from the DNA. This sample is represented by around 150,000 clones; around 71% of them were singletons. 0.7% to 1% of the sample belongs to the ten largest clones.

The chain uses TRBV4-3 and TRBJ2-5; the D gene cannot be resolved reliably. The source material was CD4+ T cells sorted from blood, sampled at week 4, from a patient treated with tofacitinib. The receptor comes from a human donor with alopecia areata. The CDR3: CASSRGLQETQYF. The nucleotides are TGCGCCAGCAGCCGCGGTCTCCAAGAGACCCAGTACTTC.